Following are 10 T cell receptor beta chains from one sample sequenced in a study of T-cell memory formation after mild COVID-19. Via MiXCR, TCRdb re-called the 5' RACE reads, giving one row per CDR3 protein. Here the sample spans around 450,000 distinct CDR3 sequences, about 19% being singletons. Sequenced input: PBMCs or a T cell subset sorted from them (not recorded which). These receptors all come from an adult woman who had mild COVID-19 (a few samples of this study predate the infection). Cell type and time point are not known.

In this sample, this clonotype turned up once. This may stem from a read error, because a much larger clone lies one nucleotide away. The chain employs TRBV6-2 or TRBV6-3 and TRBJ2-7; 8 bases align to TRBD1. In germline, CDR1 is MNHEY, CDR2 SVGEGT. The CDR3 contains 15 residues. The ends lost 6 bases at V and 3 bases at J; junction bases unmatched: 10. Written as DNA, the CDR3 is TGTGCCAGCAGCCCCCCGGGACAGGAATACTACGAGCAGTACTTC. Its translation: CASSPPGQEYYEQYF.

This chain joins TRBV24-1 and TRBJ2-1; 7 positions match TRBD1. The germline V gene encodes CDR1 KGHDR and CDR2 SFDVKD. V was pared by 0 bases and J by 0 bases, with 7 bases of the junction left unmatched. The CDR3 covers 18 residues. In DNA, the CDR3 is TGTGCCACCAGTGATTTGCGACAGGGTCGTAGCTCCTACAATGAGCAGTTCTTC. This sequence encodes CATSDLRQGRSSYNEQFF.

DNA of the CDR3: TGTGCCAGCAGTTTGGGCAGGGGGCAAACCGGTCGGTATTCACCCCTCCACTTT. Protein: CASSLGRGQTGRYSPLHF. This rearrangement joins TRBV12-3 or TRBV12-4 to TRBJ1-6; 8 bases match TRBD1. J lost 8 bases, V lost 3 bases, and 15 bases had no gene match. This CDR3 spans 18 amino acids.

This clonotype was observed at least ten times. This sequence joins TRBV18 and TRBJ2-7; 14 nucleotides agree with TRBD2. The CDR3 has 16 amino acids. V was pared by 3 bases and J by 2 bases, with 3 bases of the junction left unmatched. The germline V gene has CDR1 KGHSH and CDR2 LQKENI. The CDR3 reads CASSPGLAGGTYEQYF. Here the CDR3 DNA reads TGTGCCAGCTCACCCGGACTAGCGGGGGGAACCTACGAGCAGTACTTC.

This clonotype came up a few times. This rearrangement joins TRBV18 to TRBJ1-2, with 8 nucleotides matching TRBD1. Losses at the gene ends were 5 bases for V and 0 bases for J; bases not matched to a gene: 11. CDR1 is KGHSH and CDR2 is LQKENI in the germline V gene. The CDR3 loop spans 17 amino acids. The CDR3 here is CASSGAGQGESNYGYTF. The CDR3 coding sequence is TGTGCCAGCTCAGGGGCCGGACAGGGAGAGTCTAACTATGGCTACACCTTC. The full variable domain, its missing parts supplied by reference TRBV18 and TRBJ1-2, is NAGVMQNPRHLVRRRGQEARLRCSPMKGHSHVYWYRQLPEEGLKFMVYLQKENIIDESGMPKERFSAEFPKEGPSILRIQQVVRGDSAAYFCASSGAGQGESNYGYTFGSGTRLTVV.

This clonotype was seen more than once but under ten times. The genes are TRBV10-3 and TRBJ2-7; tentative D call: TRBD1 (6 bases). Germline V gene sequence: CDR1 ENHRY, CDR2 SYGVKD. V lost 2 bases and J 2 bases, leaving 13 bases between the germline ends. The CDR3 is 15 residues long. The CDR3 spells CAISELRGGPYEQYF. In DNA, the CDR3 is TGTGCCATCAGTGAGCTTAGAGGGGGACCCTACGAGCAGTACTTC.

This clonotype was found many times. The V call is TRBV2, the J call TRBJ2-3; no firm D call. Germline CDR1 is SNHLY and CDR2 is FYNNEI. This CDR3 comprises 12 residues. The ends were cut back, 6 bases at V and 3 bases at J, with 7 bases in the middle. This chain's CDR3 is CASRSLTDTQYF. In DNA, the CDR3 is TGTGCCAGCAGGTCGCTTACAGATACGCAGTATTTT.

This clonotype was observed a single time. The chain has TRBV3-1 and TRBJ2-3, with 10 bases fitting TRBD2. The CDR3 extends over 16 amino acids. The ends lost 5 bases at V and 5 bases at J; junction bases unmatched: 10. CDR1 and CDR2 from the germline V gene are LGHDT and YNNKEL (reference sequence). The CDR3 sequence is CASSWGQRGGIDTQYF. CDR3 nucleotides: TGTGCCAGCAGCTGGGGCCAGCGGGGGGGCATAGATACGCAGTATTTT.

The chain carries TRBV7-6 and TRBJ2-7, with 9 bases fitting TRBD1. The CDR3 runs 14 residues. From germline, CDR1 is SGHVS and CDR2 FNYEAQ. The ends lost 6 bases at V and 6 bases at J; junction bases unmatched: 9. The CDR3 reads CASSSGQGVGEQYF. CDR3 DNA: TGTGCCAGCAGTTCGGGACAGGGAGTAGGCGAGCAGTACTTC.

This clonotype was counted a few times. V is TRBV9 and J is TRBJ1-2; perhaps TRBD1 as D (5 bases). V was shortened by 4 bases and J by 3 bases, with 16 bases between the two germline ends. CDR1 SGDLS and CDR2 YYNGEE come from the germline V gene. The CDR3 runs 15 residues. Written as DNA, the CDR3 is TGTGCCAGCAGCCCATGGGGGGTTCAGTACTATGGCTACACCTTC. Its protein product is CASSPWGVQYYGYTF.